This paragraph reports one T cell receptor beta chain. The data are from a study of blood T cell repertoires in COVID-19. Germline-derived CDR1 and CDR2 are MNHEY and SVGAGI. V dropped 0 bases and J dropped 8; count of bases not matched to a gene: 9. The CDR3 is 16 residues long. Original processing notes: Nucleated cell counts were estimated from reference gene primer amplification. Profiling relied on immunoSEQ multiplex PCR, and the TCRdb table lists in-frame clones only, not all of them. V and J calls and clone size are given by that table; D and trimming were obtained from the DNA. The profile shows about 260,000 clones, 75% to 95% of them singletons.

The sequenced material came from peripheral blood. This sequence joins TRBV6-5 and TRBJ1-4; 7 bases are shared with TRBD1. The sequence was collected from a person between 18 and 30 years old with COVID-19, enrolled during active disease. The CDR3, as DNA: TGTGCCAGCAGTTACTCGTTCACAGGGGCCGGCGAAAAACTGTTTTTT. It translates to CASSYSFTGAGEKLFF.